Presented here are 15 T cell receptor beta chains from one specimen sequenced in a study of cytomegalovirus exposure and HLA in healthy donors. PCR employed 60 Vbeta and 13 Jbeta primers. Only in-frame clones appear in the TCRdb table, and some are missing; sequencing was by immunoSEQ multiplex PCR. There are about 190,000 clones in the sample; 75% to 90% occur only once, and around 0.3% lies in the top ten. The specimen sequenced was PBMCs. Receptors originate from a woman in her thirties in good health and CMV-seronegative.

The chain combines TRBV7-2 with TRBJ2-5; tentative D call: TRBD2 (5 bases). CDR1 and CDR2 from the germline V gene are SGHTA and FQGNSA. This CDR3 comprises 15 residues. V lost 3 bases to trimming and J lost 5 bases, with 16 bases between them. Here the CDR3 DNA reads TGTGCCAGCAGCTTCGTCGGGAATGCCGCGGAGACCCAGTACTTC. It yields the protein CASSFVGNAAETQYF.

V usage is TRBV6-1 and J usage is TRBJ2-7; D perhaps matches TRBD1 (5 bases). Deletions cut 6 bases from V and 7 bases from J, with 10 bases between. Germline CDR1 reads MNHNS; CDR2 reads SASEGT. The CDR3 runs to 11 residues. CDR3 bases: TGTGCCAGCAGGGTTAACAGGGAGCAGTACTTC. It is translated as CASRVNREQYF.

The J gene is TRBJ2-1, the V gene TRBV7-9, with TRBD2 matching 14 bases. V was clipped by 5 bases and J by 5 bases; unmatched bases: 2. Germline CDR1 is SEHNR and CDR2 is FQNEAQ (reference sequence). The CDR3 runs to 15 residues. The CDR3 coding sequence is TGTGCCAGCAGCCCGACTAGCGGGGGGGACAATGAGCAGTTCTTC. Translating it yields CASSPTSGGDNEQFF.

The rearrangement joins TRBV5-1 to TRBJ2-3; TRBD2 aligns across 15 bases. The CDR3 sequence is 18 residues long. V trimming: 3 bases; J trimming: 3 bases; junction bases outside the gene matches: 8. The V gene's germline CDR1 is SGHRS and CDR2 YFSETQ. CDR3 coding DNA: TGCGCCAGCAGCTCGGGGACTAGCGGGAGGTTTTTTACAGATACGCAGTATTTT. Translating gives CASSSGTSGRFFTDTQYF.

The V and J genes are TRBV27 and TRBJ2-2; maybe TRBD1 (7 bases). This CDR3 spans 14 amino acids. V lost 8 bases, J lost 2 bases, and 12 bases lay in between. Per the germline V gene, CDR1 is MNHEY and CDR2 is SMNVEV (reference sequence). The CDR3 coding sequence is TGTGCCAGCGGGCGGGACAGAAACACCGGGGAGCTGTTTTTT. This sequence encodes CASGRDRNTGELFF.

This chain links TRBV28 with TRBJ2-7; TRBD2 matches 10 bases. Germline CDR1 and CDR2: MDHEN and SYDVKM. The J segment lost 6 bases and the V segment lost 2 bases, leaving 7 bases of the junction unmatched. The CDR3 extends over 15 amino acids. CDR3 residues: CASSLPGTSVAEQYF. In DNA form, the CDR3 reads TGTGCCAGCAGTTTACCCGGGACTAGCGTGGCCGAGCAGTACTTC.

The chain recombines TRBV7-8 with TRBJ2-1; 8 nucleotides match TRBD2. This CDR3 is 14 amino acids long. Germline values: CDR1 SGHVS, CDR2 FQNEAQ. V was pared by 1 base and J by 9 bases, with 5 bases of the junction left unmatched. This CDR3 is CASSLGGTRGEQFF. As DNA, the CDR3 is TGTGCCAGCAGCTTAGGGGGGACTAGAGGTGAGCAGTTCTTC.

This clone was recorded once. The chain recombines TRBV11-2 with TRBJ2-7, with a possible D match to TRBD2 (5 bases). Germline-derived CDR1 and CDR2 are SGHAT and FQNNGV. The CDR3 length is 12 residues. Trimming removed 6 bases at V and 2 bases at J, with 8 bases between. Written as DNA, the CDR3 is TGTGCCAGCAGTGGGAGTACCTACGAGCAGTACTTC. Amino acid sequence: CASSGSTYEQYF.

The chain is built from TRBV27 and TRBJ2-7, with 7 bases lining up with TRBD2. The germline V gene has CDR1 MNHEY and CDR2 SMNVEV (reference sequence). The CDR3 length is 14 residues. V lost 6 bases, J lost 9 bases, and 14 bases stayed unmatched. The CDR3 region has the DNA TGTGCCAGCAGCCGACCGGGACTATCGCAGGTGCAGTACTTC. This encodes CASSRPGLSQVQYF.

The genes are TRBV5-1 and TRBJ1-1, with TRBD1 as a possible D gene (6 bases). This CDR3 comprises 13 residues. CDR1 is SGHRS, CDR2 YFSETQ, per germline. Trimming removed 0 bases from V and 8 bases from J, with 11 bases in between. The CDR3 spells CASSLEGGLEAFF. The CDR3, as DNA: TGCGCCAGCAGCTTGGAGGGGGGGCTCGAAGCTTTCTTT. The variable domain in full, completed from reference TRBV5-1 and TRBJ1-1, reads KAGVTQTPRYLIKTRGQQVTLSCSPISGHRSVSWYQQTPGQGLQFLFEYFSETQRNKGNFPGRFSGRQFSNSRSEMNVSTLELGDSALYLCASSLEGGLEAFFGQGTRLTVV.

This clone has a single count. The chain combines TRBV18 with TRBJ2-1, with TRBD2 identical over 9 bases. V shed 3 bases and J 8 bases; nucleotides not matched to a gene: 5. CDR3 size: 14 residues. In germline, CDR1 is KGHSH, CDR2 LQKENI. The CDR3 DNA is TGTGCCAGCTCACCCAGCGGGAGGTTCGATGAGCAGTTCTTC. This codes for CASSPSGRFDEQFF.

This chain joins TRBV28 and TRBJ2-6, with D maybe TRBD2 (7 bases). From germline, CDR1 is MDHEN and CDR2 SYDVKM. The ends were cut back, 7 bases at V and 2 bases at J, with 18 bases in the middle. This CDR3 has 17 amino acids. The CDR3 here is CASNGASGTPGANVLTF. In nucleotides, the CDR3 is TGTGCCAGCAATGGGGCCAGCGGGACACCTGGGGCCAACGTCCTGACTTTC. The full variable domain, in which reference TRBV28 and TRBJ2-6 provide the parts outside the CDR3, is DVKVTQSSRYLVKRTGEKVFLECVQDMDHENMFWYRQDPGLGLRLIYFSYDVKMKEKGDIPEGYSVSREKKERFSLILESASTNQTSMYLCASNGASGTPGANVLTFGAGSRLTVL.

The chain couples TRBV6-6 to TRBJ1-5, with 7 bases identical to TRBD1. J was trimmed by 5 bases and V by 6 bases; bases with no gene match: 13. CDR1 and CDR2 (germline): MNHNY, SVGAGI (reference sequence). This CDR3 is 16 amino acids long. As DNA, the CDR3 is TGTGCCAGCAGGGCCGGAGGGGGCGGTGAGGATCAGCCCCAGCATTTT. Its translation: CASRAGGGGEDQPQHF.

The rearrangement links TRBV4-2 to TRBJ2-3, with D hard to call. The CDR3 is 15 residues long. Trimming cost V 4 bases and J 0 bases, with 11 bases left between them. CDR1 is LGHNA and CDR2 is YNFKEQ in the germline V gene. DNA of the CDR3: TGTGCCAGCAGCCGAGCTTCTCGCAGCACAGATACGCAGTATTTT. Translating gives CASSRASRSTDTQYF.

The chain employs TRBV29-1 and TRBJ2-3, with no clear D. V lost 1 base and J 0 bases, leaving 8 bases between the germline ends. This CDR3 contains 14 residues. Germline V gene lookup returns CDR1 SQVTM and CDR2 ANQGSEA. This chain's CDR3 is CSVEGRQSTDTQYF. The CDR3 DNA is TGCAGCGTTGAAGGCAGGCAAAGCACAGATACGCAGTATTTT.